Each of the 20 T cell receptor beta chains below was sequenced from the same sample in a study of blood T cell repertoires in COVID-19. The method was immunoSEQ multiplex PCR; TCRdb's version includes in-frame clones alone and lacks a portion of them. Among about 400,000 clones listed, 86% were seen once. The material sequenced was peripheral blood. Receptor source: a woman aged 25 to 39 with active or convalescent COVID-19.

The V call is TRBV6-1, the J call TRBJ1-4; D is ambiguous. This CDR3 has 15 amino acids. CDR1 and CDR2 from the germline V gene are MNHNS and SASEGT. Trimming stripped 2 bases from V and 4 bases from J, with 11 bases between. The CDR3, as DNA: TGTGCCAGCAGTGAACGCGTGTTAATTAATGAAAAACTGTTTTTT. This encodes CASSERVLINEKLFF.

In the case of this clone: Additional DNA sequences in this sample encode the identical CDR3. The J gene is TRBJ1-2, the V gene TRBV4-1; 10 positions match TRBD1. The V and J ends lost 4 bases and 3 bases, in that order; junction bases with no gene match: 5. This CDR3 contains 15 residues. Germline V gene sequence: CDR1 MGHRA, CDR2 YSYEKL. The CDR3 bases are TGCGCCAGCAGCCCGCGGACAGGGGGTGACTATGGCTACACCTTC. It yields the protein CASSPRTGGDYGYTF.

The chain uses TRBV10-3 and TRBJ2-7, with D unclear. Germline V gene lookup returns CDR1 ENHRY and CDR2 SYGVKD. The CDR3 is 13 residues long. V was pared by 11 bases and J by 5 bases, with 19 bases between. The CDR3 is CAAKTTPEDEQYF. The CDR3, as DNA: TGTGCCGCCAAAACCACGCCTGAGGACGAGCAGTACTTC.

This clone was seen a handful of times. V gene TRBV18 combines with J gene TRBJ2-7; D uncertain. Trimming took 0 bases from V and 3 from J, leaving 6 bases between them. The CDR3 loop spans 13 amino acids. Per the germline V gene, CDR1 is KGHSH and CDR2 is LQKENI. The CDR3 DNA sequence: TGTGCCAGCTCACCACCGTCTAACTACGAGCAGTACTTC. It specifies CASSPPSNYEQYF.

The V call is TRBV7-9, the J call TRBJ2-3, with D possibly matching TRBD2 (6 bases). Germline lookup yields CDR1 SEHNR and CDR2 FQNEAQ (reference sequence). The V gene lost 2 bases and the J gene lost 4 bases, with 10 bases spanning the gap. The CDR3 runs 14 residues. CDR3 sequence (DNA): TGTGCCAGCAGCTTATACGCTAGCGCAGATACGCAGTATTTT. Translating gives CASSLYASADTQYF.

The V call is TRBV10-3, the J call TRBJ2-5; the match to TRBD1 covers 10 bases. Per the germline V gene, CDR1 is ENHRY and CDR2 is SYGVKD. The CDR3 totals 15 residues. With V trimmed by 4 bases and J by 4 bases, 6 bases remained unmatched. CDR3: CAISARGTGVETQYF. The CDR3 DNA sequence: TGTGCCATCAGTGCCCGTGGGACAGGGGTAGAGACCCAGTACTTC.

This chain joins TRBV18 and TRBJ1-2; a possible D gene is TRBD1 (5 bases). Germline V lookup: CDR1 KGHSH, CDR2 LQKENI. V shed 5 bases and J shed 2 bases, with 12 bases lying between them. This CDR3 is built from 14 residues. CDR3: CASSAGQGNYGYTF. Here the CDR3 DNA reads TGTGCCAGCTCAGCCGGACAAGGAAACTATGGCTACACCTTC.

This chain joins TRBV5-4 and TRBJ2-5; possibly TRBD1 for D (5 bases). Deletions cut 2 bases from V and 0 bases from J, with 11 bases between. Germline CDR1 is SGHNT and CDR2 is YYREEE (reference sequence). The CDR3 sequence is 15 residues long. The CDR3 spells CASSFGKGDQETQYF. Here the CDR3 DNA reads TGTGCCAGCAGCTTTGGGAAAGGGGACCAAGAGACCCAGTACTTC.

The rearrangement uses TRBV3-1 (or the pseudogene TRBV3-2) and TRBJ2-1, with 8 bases fitting TRBD2. The length of the CDR3 is 19 residues. After removal of 3 bases from V and 0 bases from J, the junction contained 13 bases not matched to a gene. From germline, CDR1 is LGHDT and CDR2 YNNKEL (reference sequence). CDR3 residues: CASSQVAGLASLSYNEQFF. DNA of the CDR3: TGTGCCAGCAGCCAGGTCGCAGGACTAGCCAGCCTCTCCTACAATGAGCAGTTCTTC.

The DNA for the CDR3 is TGTGCCAGCAGCCAGGCCACAGGGAACACTGAAGCTTTCTTT. Protein product: CASSQATGNTEAFF. The J gene is TRBJ1-1, the V gene TRBV4-2; tentatively, D is TRBD1 (5 bases). This CDR3 is built from 14 residues. From germline, CDR1 is LGHNA and CDR2 YNFKEQ. The V gene lost 3 bases and the J gene lost 1 base, with 9 bases spanning the gap.

The chain employs TRBV2 and TRBJ2-5, with 8 nucleotides matching TRBD2. CDR1 and CDR2 from the germline V gene are SNHLY and FYNNEI. J was trimmed by 5 bases and V by 8 bases; bases with no gene match: 7. This CDR3 is built from 13 residues. Here the CDR3 DNA reads TGTGCCAGCGCTCGGGGGGGCAGGGAGACCCAGTACTTC. This sequence encodes CASARGGRETQYF.

The chain is built from TRBV10-3 and TRBJ1-2, with D maybe TRBD1 (5 bases). The CDR3 covers 13 residues. V lost 2 bases and J 4 bases, leaving 8 bases between the germline ends. Germline CDR1 is ENHRY and CDR2 is SYGVKD. The CDR3: CAISEGRVYGYTF. CDR3 DNA sequence: TGTGCCATCAGTGAGGGCAGGGTCTATGGCTACACCTTC.

This clone was seen many times. The V call is TRBV7-9, the J call TRBJ1-1, with D uncertain. The germline CDR1 and CDR2 sequences are SEHNR and FQNEAQ (reference sequence). The CDR3 length is 11 residues. V lost 4 bases and J 3 bases, leaving 3 bases between the germline ends. The CDR3 coding sequence is TGTGCCAGCAGCTCGGACACTGAAGCTTTCTTT. This translates into CASSSDTEAFF.

The V call is TRBV6-1, the J call TRBJ1-4, with TRBD1 matching over 9 bases. Germline CDR1 and CDR2: MNHNS and SASEGT. After removal of 0 bases from V and 8 bases from J, the junction contained 7 bases not matched to a gene. This CDR3 spans 16 amino acids. The CDR3 sequence: CASSEAGTGSSEKLFF. In DNA, the CDR3 is TGTGCCAGCAGTGAAGCAGGGACAGGGAGTTCGGAAAAACTGTTTTTT.

This clone was detected once. In DNA form, the CDR3 reads TGTGCCAGCAGCAACGACAGGTTATACTCCTACGAGCAGTACTTC. Its protein product is CASSNDRLYSYEQYF. This chain links TRBV7-2 with TRBJ2-7, with D maybe TRBD1 (6 bases). This CDR3 is 15 amino acids long. Germline V lookup: CDR1 SGHTA, CDR2 FQGNSA. V shed 5 bases and J shed 0 bases, with 14 bases lying between them.

The V gene is TRBV6-2 or TRBV6-3, the J gene TRBJ2-1; 7 nucleotides align to TRBD2. J lost 4 bases, V lost 5 bases, and 11 bases had no gene match. This CDR3 contains 16 residues. Germline V lookup: CDR1 MNHEY, CDR2 SVGEGT. The CDR3 spells CASSGGVLAEYNEQFF. As DNA, the CDR3 is TGTGCCAGCAGTGGGGGGGTGCTAGCGGAGTACAATGAGCAGTTCTTC.

V gene TRBV5-1 combines with J gene TRBJ1-2; TRBD1 matches 9 bases. The CDR3 runs 17 residues. CDR1 SGHRS and CDR2 YFSETQ come from the germline V gene. J gave up 4 bases and V 0 bases, and 10 bases lay outside the gene matches. CDR3 coding DNA: TGCGCCAGCAGCTTGGATATCAGGACAGGGGAAACCTATGGCTACACCTTC. Its translation is CASSLDIRTGETYGYTF.

This clone has just one count. The rearrangement links TRBV5-5 to TRBJ2-5; a weak D match, TRBD1 (6 bases). Germline CDR1 reads SGHKS; CDR2 reads YYEKEE (reference sequence). V was shortened by 1 base and J by 2 bases, with 9 bases between the two germline ends. The CDR3 has 14 amino acids. The CDR3 here is CASSLRGGQETQYF. DNA of the CDR3: TGTGCCAGCAGCTTGCGAGGGGGACAAGAGACCCAGTACTTC. The full variable domain, with the rest looked up from reference TRBV5-5 and TRBJ2-5, is DAGVTQSPTHLIKTRGQQVTLRCSPISGHKSVSWYQQVLGQGPQFIFQYYEKEERGRGNFPDRFSARQFPNYSSELNVNALLLGDSALYLCASSLRGGQETQYFGPGTRLLVL.

This clone was seen once. V gene TRBV27 combines with J gene TRBJ2-5; D is perhaps TRBD2 (5 bases). The CDR3 loop spans 13 amino acids. The germline CDR1 and CDR2 sequences are MNHEY and SMNVEV (reference sequence). Trimming removed 11 bases from V and 4 bases from J, with 17 bases in between. CDR3: CAVRGLAGETQYF. CDR3 nucleotides: TGTGCCGTCCGCGGACTGGCGGGAGAGACCCAGTACTTC.

A single count supports this clone. This chain links TRBV3-1 (or the pseudogene TRBV3-2) with TRBJ2-7; 7 bases are a match to TRBD1. The CDR3 has 14 residues. V trimming: 0 bases; J trimming: 7 bases; junction bases outside the gene matches: 6. Germline CDR1 LGHDT, CDR2 YNNKEL (reference sequence). CDR3: CASSQDPGQSEQYF. CDR3 nucleotides: TGTGCCAGCAGCCAAGATCCGGGACAGTCGGAGCAGTACTTC.